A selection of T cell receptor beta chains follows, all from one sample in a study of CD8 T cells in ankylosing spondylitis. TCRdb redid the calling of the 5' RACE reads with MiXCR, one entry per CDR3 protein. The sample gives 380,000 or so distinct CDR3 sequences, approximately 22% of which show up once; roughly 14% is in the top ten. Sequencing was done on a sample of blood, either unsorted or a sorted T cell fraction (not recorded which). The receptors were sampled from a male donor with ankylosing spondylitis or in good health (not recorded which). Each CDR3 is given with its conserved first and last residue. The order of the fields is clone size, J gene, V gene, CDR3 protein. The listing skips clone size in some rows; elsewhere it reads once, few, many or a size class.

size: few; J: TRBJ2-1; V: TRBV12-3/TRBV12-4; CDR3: CASSFGLGNEQFF
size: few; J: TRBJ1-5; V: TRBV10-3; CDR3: CAISNQGGRQPQHF
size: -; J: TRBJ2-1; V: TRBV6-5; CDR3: CASSYLGQDRDEQFF
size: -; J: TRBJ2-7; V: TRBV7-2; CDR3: CASSQPGGVAYEQYF
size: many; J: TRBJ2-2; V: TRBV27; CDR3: CASSYLSGGGTGELFF
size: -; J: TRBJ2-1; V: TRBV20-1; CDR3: CSAQGSGAYNEQFF
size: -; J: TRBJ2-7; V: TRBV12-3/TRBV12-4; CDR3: CASSISPRQVSYEQYF
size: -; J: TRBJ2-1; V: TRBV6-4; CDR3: CASSDSTGLGWNEQFF
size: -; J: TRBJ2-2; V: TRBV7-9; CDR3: CASSHTSGAAGELFF
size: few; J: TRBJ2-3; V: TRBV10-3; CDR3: CATADGQRSTDTQYF
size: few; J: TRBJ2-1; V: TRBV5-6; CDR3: CASSWTGPNEQFF
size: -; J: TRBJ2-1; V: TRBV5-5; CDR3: CASSPSRGSGYEQFF
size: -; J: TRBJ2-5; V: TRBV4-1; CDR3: CASSQGTQETQYF
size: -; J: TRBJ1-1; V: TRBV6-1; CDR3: CASSGPGGRITEAFF
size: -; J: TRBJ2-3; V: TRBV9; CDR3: CASSVVAGTKDTQYF
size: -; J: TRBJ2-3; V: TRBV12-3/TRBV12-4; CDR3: CARSFWASGGAVTDTQYF
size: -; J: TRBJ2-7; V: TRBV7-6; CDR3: CASSLSDRVYEQYF
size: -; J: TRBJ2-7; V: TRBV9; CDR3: CASSVTGGNSYEQYF
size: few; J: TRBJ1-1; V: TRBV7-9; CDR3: CASSLAGTGLEAFF
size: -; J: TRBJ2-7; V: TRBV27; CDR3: CASSFGSGQGVREQYF
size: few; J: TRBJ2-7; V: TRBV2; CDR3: CASSSWGAGGSYEQYF
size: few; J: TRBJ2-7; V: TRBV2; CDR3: CASSARVGYEQYF
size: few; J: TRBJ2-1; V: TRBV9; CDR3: CASSVGGGGTYNEQFF
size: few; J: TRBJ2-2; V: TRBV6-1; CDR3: CASSHQPTNTGELFF
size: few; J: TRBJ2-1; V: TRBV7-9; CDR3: CASSLGTGGEFF
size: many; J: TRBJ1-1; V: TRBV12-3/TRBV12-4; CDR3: CASSLAGNTEAFF
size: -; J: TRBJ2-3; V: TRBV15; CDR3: CATSPMRGVFTDTQYF
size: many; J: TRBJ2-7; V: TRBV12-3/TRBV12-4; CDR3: CASGSYEQYF
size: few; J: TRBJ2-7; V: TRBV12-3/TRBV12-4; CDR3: CASSPRVAGGYEQYF
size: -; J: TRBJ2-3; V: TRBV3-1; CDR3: CASSQEGQGTDTQYF
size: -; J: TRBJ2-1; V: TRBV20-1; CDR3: CSAREVIYFYNEQFF
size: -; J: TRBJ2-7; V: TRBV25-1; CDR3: CASSVTGHHEQYF
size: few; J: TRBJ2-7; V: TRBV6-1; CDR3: CASSELGQGQTDF
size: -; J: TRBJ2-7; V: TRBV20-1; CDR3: CSARAVGSYEQYF
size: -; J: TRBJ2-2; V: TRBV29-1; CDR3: CSVELGTIPDTGELFF
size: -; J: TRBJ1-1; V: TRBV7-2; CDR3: CASHEAFF
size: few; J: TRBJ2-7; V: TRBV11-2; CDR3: CASSLDFGIRYEQYF
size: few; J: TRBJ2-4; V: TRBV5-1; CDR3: CASSRDRGAKNIQYF
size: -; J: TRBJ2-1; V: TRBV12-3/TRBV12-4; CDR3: CASSLPPSGGSYNEQFF
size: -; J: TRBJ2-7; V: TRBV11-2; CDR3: CASSWGDIQTPSYEQYF
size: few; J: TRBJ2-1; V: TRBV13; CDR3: CASSFGTVNNEQFF
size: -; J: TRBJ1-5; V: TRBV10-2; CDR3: CASSDAHTAGQPQHF
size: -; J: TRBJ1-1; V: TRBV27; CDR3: CASSSRQGKNTEAFF
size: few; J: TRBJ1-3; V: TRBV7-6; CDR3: CASSLVTRSQGFGNTIYF
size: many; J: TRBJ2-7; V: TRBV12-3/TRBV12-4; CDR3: CASSLGGAVYEQYF
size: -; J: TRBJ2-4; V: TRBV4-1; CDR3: CASSHLPGMGNIQYF
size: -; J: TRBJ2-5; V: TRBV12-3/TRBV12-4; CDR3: CASSSGVRETQYF
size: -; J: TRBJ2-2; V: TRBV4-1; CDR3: CASSQENSHTGELFF
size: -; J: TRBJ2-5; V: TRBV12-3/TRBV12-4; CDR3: CASSAPWGVGGTQYF
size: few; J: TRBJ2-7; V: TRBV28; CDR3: CASSLFGTVSYEQYF
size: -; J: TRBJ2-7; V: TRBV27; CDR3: CASSREGTALSYEQYF
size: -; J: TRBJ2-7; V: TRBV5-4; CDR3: CASSLAPAVNEQYF